This TCR beta chain stems from a study of shared clonotypes between healthy human individuals. Findings and caveats of the study: At large depth, rarefaction still showed sorted-subset sequencing to be incomplete. Naive subsets generally exceeded memory subsets in estimated richness. Clonotype sharing across a few donors was observed for around 5.1% of naive CD4 clonotypes.

In the case of this clone: Its antigen is as yet unknown.

The split of CD4+ cells yielded CD45RA+ naive and CD45RA-negative memory subsets. Assay: immunoSEQ multiplex PCR; the TCRdb copy retains only in-frame clones and omits some. The sample holds approximately 500,000 clones, 90% to 96% seen once. The CDR3 covers 14 residues. CDR1 SNHLY and CDR2 FYNNEI come from the germline V gene. Between the trimmed V and J ends, which lost 8 bases and 0 bases, there was a span of 12 bases. This receptor was identified in a woman aged 30 to 39 in good health. Source material: naive CD4+ T cells sorted from blood. Stated subset: CD45RA+ positively selected. V and J are TRBV2 and TRBJ2-3, with a tentative D call TRBD2 (6 bases). The chain's CDR3 is CASLGGTSTDTQYF. The DNA for the CDR3 is TGTGCCAGCCTGGGGGGTACTAGCACAGATACGCAGTATTTT.